This T cell receptor beta chain was captured by sequencing in a study of blood T cell repertoires in COVID-19. The germline CDR1 and CDR2 sequences are SGHTA and FQGNSA. There are 15 residues in the CDR3. V was shortened by 5 bases and J by 1 base, with 14 bases between the two germline ends. Only in-frame clones appear in the TCRdb table, and some are missing; sequencing was by immunoSEQ multiplex PCR. Of 100,000 to 150,000 clones in the sample, around 79% are singletons; the top ten hold about 2.3%. The sample was peripheral blood. The V gene is TRBV7-2, the J gene TRBJ1-2; a weak D match, TRBD1 (6 bases). The clonotype was recovered from a man between 65 and 80 years old with acute or convalescent COVID-19. The CDR3: CASSLRTDFNYGYTF. CDR3 DNA sequence: TGTGCCAGCAGCCTTCGGACAGACTTTAACTATGGCTACACCTTC.